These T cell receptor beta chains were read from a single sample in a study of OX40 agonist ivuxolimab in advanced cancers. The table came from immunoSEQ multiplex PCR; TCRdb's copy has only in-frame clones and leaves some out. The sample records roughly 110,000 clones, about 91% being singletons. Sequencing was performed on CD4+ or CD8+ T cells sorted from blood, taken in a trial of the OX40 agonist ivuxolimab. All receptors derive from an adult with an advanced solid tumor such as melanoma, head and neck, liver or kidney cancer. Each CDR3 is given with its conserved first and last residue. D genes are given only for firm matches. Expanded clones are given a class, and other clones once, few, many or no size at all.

CDR3 protein: CASSLGGADTQYF
CDR3 DNA: TGTGCCAGCAGCTTAGGAGGGGCGGATACGCAGTATTTT
D gene: NA
clone size: NA
V gene: TRBV11-3
J gene: TRBJ2-3

CDR3 protein: CASSLGPLYNEQFF
CDR3 DNA: TGTGCCAGCAGCTTGGGTCCCTTATACAATGAGCAGTTCTTC
D gene: NA
clone size: once
V gene: TRBV7-8
J gene: TRBJ2-1

CDR3 protein: CASSTRQDTEAFF
CDR3 DNA: TGTGCCAGCAGCACCCGACAGGACACTGAAGCTTTCTTT
D gene: NA
clone size: few
V gene: TRBV7-3
J gene: TRBJ1-1

CDR3 protein: CASSPAGTGTGNTIYF
CDR3 DNA: TGTGCCAGCAGCCCTGCCGGGACAGGGACTGGAAACACCATATATTTT
D gene: TRBD1
clone size: NA
V gene: TRBV4-2
J gene: TRBJ1-3

CDR3 protein: CASSDSGRPDNEQFF
CDR3 DNA: TGTGCCAGCAGCGATAGCGGGAGGCCCGACAATGAGCAGTTCTTC
D gene: TRBD2
clone size: NA
V gene: TRBV7-2
J gene: TRBJ2-1

CDR3 protein: CASSLGVRDAAEQFF
CDR3 DNA: TGTGCCAGCAGCTTAGGGGTACGGGATGCCGCGGAGCAGTTCTTC
D gene: NA
clone size: NA
V gene: TRBV7-2
J gene: TRBJ2-1

CDR3 protein: CASSTPGQDNNYGYTF
CDR3 DNA: TGTGCCAGTAGTACTCCGGGACAGGATAACAACTATGGCTACACCTTC
D gene: TRBD1
clone size: NA
V gene: TRBV19
J gene: TRBJ1-2

CDR3 protein: CASSYLQGPMNTEAFF
CDR3 DNA: TGTGCCAGCAGTTACCTACAGGGCCCAATGAACACTGAAGCTTTCTTT
D gene: NA
clone size: once
V gene: TRBV6-6
J gene: TRBJ1-1

CDR3 protein: CASKQEINTEAFF
CDR3 DNA: TGTGCCAGTAAACAGGAGATAAACACTGAAGCTTTCTTT
D gene: NA
clone size: NA
V gene: TRBV2
J gene: TRBJ1-1

CDR3 protein: CASSAGQGARGYTF
CDR3 DNA: TGTGCCAGCAGTGCGGGACAGGGGGCAAGAGGCTACACCTTC
D gene: TRBD1
clone size: NA
V gene: TRBV6-1
J gene: TRBJ1-2

CDR3 protein: CASSVDSETYEQYF
CDR3 DNA: TGTGCCAGTAGTGTGGACAGTGAAACCTACGAGCAGTACTTC
D gene: NA
clone size: NA
V gene: TRBV19
J gene: TRBJ2-7